Each of the 26 T cell receptor beta chains below was sequenced from the same sample in a study of blood T cell repertoires in COVID-19. Libraries were prepared by immunoSEQ multiplex PCR; TCRdb keeps only in-frame clonotypes and omits some of them. The sample shows approximately 50,000 clones, 83% of them seen only once. Sequenced sample: peripheral blood. The receptors were sampled from a human donor in a cohort sampled during active COVID-19.

The chain employs TRBV30 and TRBJ2-3; 10 bases are shared with TRBD2. This CDR3 is built from 14 residues. V shed 2 bases and J 5 bases; nucleotides not matched to a gene: 4. CDR1 is GTSNPN, CDR2 SVGIG, per germline (reference sequence). The CDR3 sequence: CAWSIAGGVDTQYF. Written as DNA, the CDR3 is TGTGCCTGGAGTATAGCGGGGGGCGTAGATACGCAGTATTTT.

The chain joins TRBV5-1 to TRBJ1-2, with 8 bases lining up with TRBD1. Germline V gives CDR1 SGHRS, CDR2 YFSETQ. After removal of 4 bases from V and 6 bases from J, the junction contained 8 bases not matched to a gene. The CDR3 sequence is 14 residues long. CDR3: CASSPQPQGDGYTF. In DNA form, the CDR3 reads TGCGCCAGCAGCCCCCAGCCACAGGGGGATGGCTACACCTTC.

In DNA, the CDR3 is TGTGCCAGCAGCTTAGCCACCTCTCAGGGGGGTTACAATGAGCAGTTCTTC. Translation: CASSLATSQGGYNEQFF. The chain couples TRBV7-2 to TRBJ2-1; D is perhaps TRBD1 (7 bases). CDR3 size: 17 residues. V lost 0 bases, J lost 4 bases, and 16 bases lay in between. The germline V gene has CDR1 SGHTA and CDR2 FQGNSA.

The chain couples TRBV4-3 to TRBJ1-4; no clear D gene. V lost 0 bases, J lost 12 bases, and 17 bases lay in between. The CDR3 loop spans 15 amino acids. From germline, CDR1 is LGHNA and CDR2 YSLEER. The CDR3 protein is CASSQDTGFPVELFF. The CDR3 nucleotides read TGCGCCAGCAGCCAAGATACCGGGTTCCCGGTAGAACTGTTTTTT.

The count of this clone is one. The chain couples TRBV7-2 to TRBJ2-1, with D possibly being TRBD1 (5 bases). Germline V gives CDR1 SGHTA, CDR2 FQGNSA. The CDR3 has 15 amino acids. Trimming took 1 base from V and 11 from J, leaving 18 bases between them. The CDR3, as DNA: TGTGCCAGCAGCTTAGGAGTGAGTGACAGCCTCAAGCAGTTCTTC. Its protein is CASSLGVSDSLKQFF.

The chain uses TRBV10-3 and TRBJ2-5; D possibly corresponds to TRBD2 (6 bases). CDR1 and CDR2 (germline): ENHRY, SYGVKD. V dropped 0 bases and J dropped 5 bases, with 13 bases sitting between them. This CDR3 is 15 amino acids long. The chain's CDR3 is CAISESFEGRETQYF. The CDR3, as DNA: TGTGCCATCAGTGAGTCTTTTGAAGGGAGGGAGACCCAGTACTTC.

The chain links TRBV5-1 to TRBJ1-2, with no clear D. The CDR3 is made up of 14 amino acids. The germline gives CDR1 SGHRS, CDR2 YFSETQ. The V gene lost 0 bases and the J gene lost 4 bases, with 10 bases spanning the gap. Written as DNA, the CDR3 is TGCGCCAGCAGCTTGGATCTTGAGAGCTATGGCTACACCTTC. As protein: CASSLDLESYGYTF.

The chain has TRBV6-2 or TRBV6-3 and TRBJ2-7; D possibly corresponds to TRBD2 (5 bases). The CDR3 covers 15 residues. Germline lookup yields CDR1 MNHEY and CDR2 SVGEGT. V was trimmed by 6 bases and J by 4 bases, leaving 19 bases between them. The DNA for the CDR3 is TGTGCCAGCAGCCACGAGGGCCGTGACTTTTACGAGCAGTACTTC. Translation gives CASSHEGRDFYEQYF.

In this sample, this clone turned up a few times. The J gene is TRBJ1-3, the V gene TRBV2; a possible D gene is TRBD1 (6 bases). V lost 3 bases, J lost 0 bases, and 9 bases lay in between. Germline V lookup: CDR1 SNHLY, CDR2 FYNNEI. The CDR3 runs to 15 residues. CDR3: CASSETGISGNTIYF. In DNA, the CDR3 is TGTGCCAGCAGTGAGACAGGTATCTCTGGAAACACCATATATTTT.

The chain is built from TRBV21-1 and TRBJ1-1; no check of the table's D call, TRBD1, against the DNA was made. TRBV21-1 is recorded as a pseudogene. The CDR3 is 19 residues long. CDR3 nucleotides: TGTGCCAGCAGCAAAGGTCCCCGGGACAGGGGCGATCAGAACACTGAAGCTTTCTTT. It yields the protein CASSKGPRDRGDQNTEAFF.

The V and J genes are TRBV7-9 and TRBJ1-1; perhaps TRBD1 as D (5 bases). Per germline, CDR1 SEHNR and CDR2 FQNEAQ (reference sequence). Deletions cut 5 bases from V and 1 base from J, with 11 bases between. The CDR3 is made up of 14 amino acids. Here the CDR3 reads CASSQDGGNTEAFF. Written as DNA, the CDR3 is TGTGCCAGCAGCCAAGACGGGGGGAACACTGAAGCTTTCTTT.

The V call is TRBV19, the J call TRBJ1-5; possibly TRBD1 for D (6 bases). Germline V gives CDR1 LNHDA, CDR2 SQIVND (reference sequence). Trimming took 8 bases from V and 1 from J, leaving 18 bases between them. This CDR3 has 16 amino acids. The CDR3 sequence: CASSRLGQVSNQPQHF. In DNA form, the CDR3 reads TGTGCCAGTTCACGTCTGGGACAAGTCAGCAATCAGCCCCAGCATTTT. Full variable domain (rest looked up from reference TRBV19 and TRBJ1-5): DGGITQSPKYLFRKEGQNVTLSCEQNLNHDAMYWYRQDPGQGLRLIYYSQIVNDFQKGDIAEGYSVSREKKESFPLTVTSAQKNPTAFYLCASSRLGQVSNQPQHFGDGTRLSIL.

The chain joins TRBV30 to TRBJ1-5; no definite D call. There are 13 residues in the CDR3. With 3 bases removed from V and 2 bases from J, the gap between germline ends came to 8 bases. Germline values: CDR1 GTSNPN, CDR2 SVGIG (reference sequence). Written as DNA, the CDR3 is TGTGCCTGGAGGACGGGTGGCAATCAGCCCCAGCATTTT. Amino acids: CAWRTGGNQPQHF.

The rearrangement joins TRBV14 to TRBJ2-5; D perhaps matches TRBD2 (6 bases). The CDR3 consists of 13 residues. V shed 6 bases and J shed 1 base, with 9 bases lying between them. The germline V gene encodes CDR1 SGHDN and CDR2 FVKESK. The CDR3 spells CASRGRGQETQYF. CDR3 sequence (DNA): TGTGCCAGCAGGGGGCGGGGCCAAGAGACCCAGTACTTC.

A few counts support this clone. V gene TRBV15 combines with J gene TRBJ1-2; unclear D gene. CDR3 length: 12 amino acids. Germline-derived CDR1 and CDR2 are LNHNV and YYDKDF (reference sequence). Trimming cost V 0 bases and J 8 bases, with 7 bases left between them. CDR3 region: CATSRDTKGYTF. In nucleotides, the CDR3 is TGTGCCACCAGCAGAGACACAAAGGGCTACACCTTC. The full variable domain, with the rest looked up from reference TRBV15 and TRBJ1-2, is DAMVIQNPRYQVTQFGKPVTLSCSQTLNHNVMYWYQQKSSQAPKLLFHYYDKDFNNEADTPDNFQSRRPNTSFCFLDIRSPGLGDTAMYLCATSRDTKGYTFGSGTRLTVV.

A few counts support this clone. The chain joins TRBV24-1 to TRBJ1-2, with no clear D. This CDR3 has 11 amino acids. Trimming removed 3 bases at V and 14 bases at J, with 12 bases between. Germline V gene data show CDR1 as KGHDR and CDR2 as SFDVKD. CDR3 DNA sequence: TGTGCCACCAGTGATAAGATATCCCTAACCTTC. Translating gives CATSDKISLTF.

The J gene is TRBJ2-2, the V gene TRBV10-3; 12 bases are a match to TRBD1. After removal of 10 bases from V and 2 bases from J, the junction contained 8 bases not matched to a gene. Germline CDR1 ENHRY, CDR2 SYGVKD. CDR3 length equals 16 residues. CDR3 sequence (DNA): TGTGCCACCTACACCGGGACAGGGGGCAACACCGGGGAGCTGTTTTTT. It yields the protein CATYTGTGGNTGELFF.

This rearrangement joins TRBV6-2 or TRBV6-3 to TRBJ1-2, with D possibly matching TRBD1 (6 bases). This CDR3 contains 15 residues. The germline V gene has CDR1 MNHEY and CDR2 SVGEGT. Trimming took 5 bases from V and 3 from J, leaving 16 bases between them. CDR3: CASSLTGLGHYGYTF. The CDR3 nucleotides read TGTGCCAGCAGTCTCACAGGGCTGGGGCACTATGGCTACACCTTC.

This chain connects TRBV7-2 to TRBJ2-2, with 13 positions matching TRBD2. The CDR3 contains 15 residues. The germline V gene encodes CDR1 SGHTA and CDR2 FQGNSA. V was clipped by 5 bases and J by 6 bases; unmatched bases: 3. This chain's CDR3 is CASSPLAGGPGELFF. CDR3 in DNA: TGTGCCAGCAGCCCACTAGCGGGGGGGCCCGGGGAGCTGTTTTTT.

This clone was counted only a few times. As DNA, the CDR3 is TGTGCCAGCAGCTTCACCCTCGGGGGGGTAGACACCATATATTTT. Protein product: CASSFTLGGVDTIYF. The rearrangement joins TRBV5-6 to TRBJ1-3; D may be TRBD1 (5 bases). Trimming removed 2 bases at V and 8 bases at J, with 17 bases between. The CDR3 extends over 15 amino acids. Germline assignment: CDR1 SGHDT and CDR2 YYEEEE.

V gene TRBV18 combines with J gene TRBJ2-3; TRBD1 aligns across 8 bases. Trimming removed 3 bases from V and 4 bases from J; junction bases left unmatched: 6. The CDR3 is made up of 15 amino acids. From germline, CDR1 is KGHSH and CDR2 LQKENI. CDR3 in amino acids: CASSPQGQGPDTQYF. CDR3 sequence (DNA): TGTGCCAGCTCACCCCAAGGACAGGGCCCAGATACGCAGTATTTT.

The V and J genes are TRBV27 and TRBJ1-5, with TRBD1 identical over 8 bases. The CDR3 is made up of 15 amino acids. Trimming at V came to 5 bases and at J to 3 bases, leaving 6 bases not matched to a gene. In germline, CDR1 is MNHEY, CDR2 SMNVEV (reference sequence). The CDR3 here is CASSPRTGFNQPQHF. CDR3 sequence (DNA): TGTGCCAGCAGTCCCCGGACAGGGTTCAATCAGCCCCAGCATTTT.

The chain couples TRBV7-2 to TRBJ1-1, with 8 bases aligning to TRBD1. CDR1 SGHTA and CDR2 FQGNSA come from the germline V gene. CDR3 length: 16 amino acids. Trimming took 5 bases from V and 5 from J; bases not matched to a gene: 13. In nucleotides, the CDR3 is TGTGCCAGCAGCCACCTCACAGGGGGGAGTCGGACTGAAGCTTTCTTT. Its protein product is CASSHLTGGSRTEAFF.

V and J are TRBV28 and TRBJ1-4; 9 bases agree with TRBD1. Trimming cost V 6 bases and J 4 bases; bases outside gene matches: 3. The germline V gene encodes CDR1 MDHEN and CDR2 SYDVKM. The CDR3 has 14 residues. The CDR3 coding sequence is TGTGCCAGCAGCCCGGGACAGGGTAATGAAAAACTGTTTTTT. Residues: CASSPGQGNEKLFF.

This clone was observed once. V gene TRBV5-4 combines with J gene TRBJ1-2, with D possibly being TRBD1 (5 bases). From germline, CDR1 is SGHNT and CDR2 YYREEE (reference sequence). CDR3 length: 13 amino acids. The germline V and J ends were trimmed by 6 bases and 3 bases, with 12 bases remaining between them. In nucleotides, the CDR3 is TGTGCCAGCACCCTGGGGGGAGACTATGGCTACACCTTC. It yields the protein CASTLGGDYGYTF.

This clone was counted between two and nine times. For the CDR3, the DNA is TGTGCCAGCAGTTACATCACTTACAGGGGTCAGAATGAAGCTTTCTTT. It translates to CASSYITYRGQNEAFF. The chain combines TRBV6-5 with TRBJ1-1; the match to TRBD1 covers 7 bases. The germline CDR1 and CDR2 sequences are MNHEY and SVGAGI. V gave up 2 bases and J gave up 7 bases; unmatched junction bases: 13. The CDR3 extends over 16 amino acids.